Below, 6 T cell receptor beta chains from the same sample are listed, as sequenced in a study of early T cells in non-severe SARS-CoV-2 infection (TCRdb year 2021). Library creation used 5' RACE. TCRdb shows the sequencer as NextSeq 500. In-frame beta chains were kept once TCRdb had trimmed the public reads at Q25 with fastp and called clones with MiXCR. Records with the same CDR3 protein are collapsed into one entry carrying the most frequent genes and DNA. Recorded for this sample are 34,000 or so distinct CDR3 sequences; around 9% of them occurred a single time. Clones ranked in the top ten supply 13% of the sample. Material: whole blood. All receptors come from an adult who was a healthcare worker with PCR-confirmed SARS-CoV-2 infection or an uninfected control (not recorded which).

This clonotype was detected many times. The chain joins TRBV6-2 or TRBV6-3 to TRBJ1-1; the D is unclear. Germline V CDR1 and CDR2: MNHEY, SVGEGT. The length of the CDR3 is 13 residues. The V and J ends lost 6 bases and 0 bases respectively, with 8 bases between them. The CDR3 DNA sequence: TGTGCCAGCAGGGTCCCAGTGAACACTGAAGCTTTCTTT. This sequence encodes CASRVPVNTEAFF.

Comment on this clonotype: With a much larger clone just one base away, this may be a read error. The chain combines TRBV6-2 or TRBV6-3 with TRBJ2-7, with 9 bases lining up with TRBD1. CDR3 length: 16 residues. From germline, CDR1 is MNHEY and CDR2 SVGEGT. The ends lost 0 bases at V and 6 bases at J; junction bases unmatched: 9. The CDR3 sequence: CASSYSTSGQGSEQYF. DNA for the CDR3: TGTGCCAGCAGTTACTCCACGTCGGGACAGGGAAGCGAGCAGTACTTC.

This clonotype occurred many times. This sequence joins TRBV10-3 and TRBJ2-2; D is ambiguous. This CDR3 is built from 12 residues. V gave up 3 bases and J gave up 8 bases, with 7 bases separating them. Germline V gene data show CDR1 as ENHRY and CDR2 as SYGVKD. CDR3 protein: CAISETAGELFF. The CDR3 bases are TGTGCCATCAGTGAAACTGCGGGGGAGCTGTTTTTT.

DNA of the CDR3: TGTGCCAGCAGGAGCGCGGGGCGGCCTAATGAAAAACTGTTTTTT. This encodes CASRSAGRPNEKLFF. The chain joins TRBV2 to TRBJ1-4, with D tentatively TRBD1 (5 bases). CDR1 is SNHLY, CDR2 FYNNEI, per germline. The V end lost 6 bases, the J end lost 3 bases, and 14 bases lay between the germline ends. This CDR3 region has 15 residues.

This clonotype was seen at least ten times. The CDR3 sequence is CASSYMMGQGGSYEQYF. CDR3 sequence (DNA): TGTGCCAGCAGTTACATGATGGGACAGGGGGGCTCCTACGAGCAGTACTTC. This chain joins TRBV6-5 and TRBJ2-7, with TRBD1 matching 11 bases. Unmatched junction bases numbered 6, after V lost 2 bases and J lost 0 bases. Germline assignment: CDR1 MNHEY and CDR2 SVGAGI. The CDR3 loop spans 17 amino acids.

This rearrangement joins TRBV18 to TRBJ1-1; no clear D. Germline-derived CDR1 and CDR2 are KGHSH and LQKENI. V was cut by 6 bases and J by 6 bases, with 17 bases left in between. CDR3 length equals 14 residues. CDR3 residues: CASSLDLQPPEAFF. The CDR3 nucleotides read TGTGCCAGCTCGCTCGACTTGCAACCCCCTGAAGCTTTCTTT.